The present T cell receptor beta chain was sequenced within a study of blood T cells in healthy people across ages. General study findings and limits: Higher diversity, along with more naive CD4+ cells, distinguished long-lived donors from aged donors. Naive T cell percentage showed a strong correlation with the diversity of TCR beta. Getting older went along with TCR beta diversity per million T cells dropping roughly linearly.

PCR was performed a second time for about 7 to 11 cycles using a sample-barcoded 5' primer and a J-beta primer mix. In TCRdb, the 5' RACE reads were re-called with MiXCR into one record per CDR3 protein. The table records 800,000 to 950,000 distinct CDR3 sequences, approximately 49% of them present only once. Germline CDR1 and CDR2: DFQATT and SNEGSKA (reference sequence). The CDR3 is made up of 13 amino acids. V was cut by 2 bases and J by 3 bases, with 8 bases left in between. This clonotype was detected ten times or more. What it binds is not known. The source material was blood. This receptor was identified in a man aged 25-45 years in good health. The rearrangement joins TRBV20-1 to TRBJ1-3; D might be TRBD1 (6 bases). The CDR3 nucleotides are TGCAGTGCTAGACAGGGGCTTGGAAACACCATATATTTT. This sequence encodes CSARQGLGNTIYF.